Here is one T cell receptor beta chain with its context. The specificity of this receptor is unknown. No per-base quality is available; no much larger clone lies one base away. The immunoSEQ Assay, a bias-controlled multiplex PCR, was used to amplify TCRbeta CDR3 regions from genomic DNA. The paper's data handling went like this. Nucleated cell counts per sample were estimated from amplification of reference gene primers within the assay. To quantify the absolute abundance of each unique TCRbeta CDR3 rearrangement, sequence reads were collapsed and filtered. Productive Simpson clonality was computed per sample as the square root of Simpson's diversity index over productive rearrangements. The clones in this table, taken by TCRdb from immuneACCESS, are in-frame only. Not every clone is retained; where verified, under half of the shortfall comes from an unresolved V gene, and the cause of the rest is unknown. The V and J calls and clone size come from that table; D and trimming were worked out from the DNA. Across this sample there are 130,000 to 150,000 clones, with around 90% seen only once. Around 1.9% of the sample rests with the top ten.

This sample is part of a study of blood T cell repertoires in COVID-19 (dated by TCRdb to about 2020). Regarding the research as a whole: The collaborator samples originated in the United States, Italy and Spain and spanned the acute and convalescent phases of COVID-19. Where available, HLA class I and class II types were taken from metadata supplied by the sample provider and were not determined by assay-based typing. The samples were drawn from two sources: the first 160 participants of the ongoing ImmuneRACE study, and 1,000 to 1,500 subjects contributed by 6 global collaborators. The sample metadata nearly always contained a de-identified subject ID, COVID-19 status, age in years and sex. The prospective study material was composed of cDNA or gDNA derived from T cells, B-cell-depleted T cells, or PBMCs. Subjects who had been exposed to COVID-19, were actively infected with it, or had recovered from it provided the deeply sampled blood TCRbeta repertoires that made up the dataset. The repertoires were made available in a free public database intended to serve as a resource for research on the immune response to SARS-CoV-2. Overall results and qualifications from the work: How much clinical and demographic metadata was included differed by source and by participant, and the metadata was provided uncurated.

The collaborating institutions used their own protocols to collect whole blood in K2EDTA tubes. For TCRbeta analysis, collaborator samples were shipped as frozen whole blood, as isolated PBMCs, or as DNA extracted from either sample type. Per the germline V gene (reference sequence), WNHNN is the CDR1 and SYGVQD is the CDR2. The CDR3 covers 17 residues, taking in both the cysteine and the phenylalanine. Just CDR3 DNA is preserved here, 51 bases in frame from base 1. From V the trimming removes 4 bases and from J it removes 7 bases, while the gene matches leave 13 bases of the junction unaccounted for.

The TCR was taken from a man aged 70 or older with acute or convalescent COVID-19. The chain is made from TRBV10-1 and TRBJ2-7, and 13 bases in between align with TRBD2. The sample comprised peripheral blood. The CDR3 here reads CASSAGTPGLAGFEQYF. The nucleotides are TGCGCCAGCAGTGCAGGAACGCCGGGACTAGCGGGATTTGAGCAGTACTTC.